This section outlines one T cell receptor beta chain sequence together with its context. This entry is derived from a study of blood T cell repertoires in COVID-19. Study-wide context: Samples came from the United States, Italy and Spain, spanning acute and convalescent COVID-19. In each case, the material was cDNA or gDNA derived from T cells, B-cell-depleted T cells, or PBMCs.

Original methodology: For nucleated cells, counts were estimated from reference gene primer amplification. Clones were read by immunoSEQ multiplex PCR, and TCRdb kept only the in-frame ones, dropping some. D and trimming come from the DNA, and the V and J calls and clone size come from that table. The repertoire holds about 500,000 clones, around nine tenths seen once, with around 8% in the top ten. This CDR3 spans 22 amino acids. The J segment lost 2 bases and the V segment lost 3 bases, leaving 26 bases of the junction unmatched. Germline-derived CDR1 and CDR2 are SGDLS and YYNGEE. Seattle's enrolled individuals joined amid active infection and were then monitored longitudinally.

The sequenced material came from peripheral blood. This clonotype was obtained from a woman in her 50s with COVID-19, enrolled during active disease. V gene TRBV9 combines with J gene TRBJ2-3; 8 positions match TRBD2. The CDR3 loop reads CASSDTSLERGPLPRNTDTQYF. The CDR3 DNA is TGTGCCAGCAGCGACACCAGCCTCGAGCGGGGGCCCTTGCCAAGAAACACAGATACGCAGTATTTT.